The clone carrying this T cell receptor beta chain was seen repeatedly, ten times or more. This sample is part of a study of blood T cells in healthy people across ages. A J-beta primer mix and a sample-barcoded 5' primer were used in a second PCR of roughly 7 to 12 cycles. Each of the samples gave a minimum of 3 million paired-end reads that contained CDR3. Each CDR3 protein gets one entry after TCRdb re-called the 5' RACE reads with MiXCR. The sample yields hundreds of thousands of distinct CDR3 sequences, roughly 26% seen once. The germline CDR1 and CDR2 sequences are SGDLS and YYNGEE. The germline V and J ends were trimmed by 0 bases and 7 bases, with 4 bases remaining between them. The length of the CDR3 is 11 residues. The sample also formed part of further work on T cells of mothers and their children. That study adds: Each child contributed some 3 million TCR beta CDR3 reads, while each mother contributed over 9.5 million. No clones detected were persistent microchimeric T cell clones.

This clonotype was obtained from a boy between 10 and 17 years old in good health. The chain links TRBV9 to TRBJ2-5; D remains ambiguous. The sequencing input was blood. CDR3 sequence reads: CASSVDGTQYF. The CDR3 nucleotides read TGTGCCAGCAGCGTAGACGGGACCCAGTACTTC.